This T cell receptor beta chain came from a study of T-cell reconstitution after alpha-beta-depleted transplantation in children. TCRbeta library construction was performed incorporating unique molecular identifiers. TCRdb re-analysed the PCR reads in MiXCR, keeping a single row per CDR3 protein. The sample has 490,000 or so distinct CDR3 sequences, roughly a tenth seen once. Study-wide findings and caveats: The origin of alpha-beta T cells about two months after transplant was reportedly several hundred expanded graft clones.

This clonotype was observed a handful of times. Its antigen is still unknown. V lost 2 bases to trimming and J lost 1 base, with 18 bases between them. The CDR3 consists of 18 residues. The chain joins TRBV12-3 or TRBV12-4 to TRBJ1-3; the D gene is possibly TRBD1 (6 bases). This TCR was recovered from a child aged 2-15 years with inherited bone marrow failure, due to receive a stem cell transplant. The source material was PBMCs, sampled before TCRalphabeta/CD19-depleted stem cell transplant. The CDR3 DNA follows: TGTGCCAGCAGTTTACATCCAGGGGCAAGACCTTCTGGAAACACCATATATTTT. It yields the protein CASSLHPGARPSGNTIYF.